This TCR beta chain originates from a study of blood T cell repertoires in COVID-19. The protocol was immunoSEQ multiplex PCR, while the TCRdb copy is restricted to in-frame clones and leaves out a portion. The repertoire holds about 170,000 clones, with approximately 86% as singletons. The Seattle patients joined while their infection was active and were tracked longitudinally afterward. V lost 6 bases and J lost 4; bases outside the gene matches: 9. The CDR3 runs to 15 residues. CDR1 is MNHEY, CDR2 SVGAGI, per germline. This chain uses TRBV6-5 with TRBJ1-5, with 7 bases matching TRBD1. The receptor was isolated from an elderly woman with COVID-19, enrolled during active disease. Material for sequencing was peripheral blood. CDR3 amino acids: CASRPPGQLNQPQHF. Here the CDR3 DNA reads TGTGCCAGCAGGCCTCCGGGACAGTTAAATCAGCCCCAGCATTTT.